This entry describes one T cell receptor beta chain. What antigen it recognizes has not been identified. No base quality values were provided; no much bigger clone lies one nucleotide off. CDR1 is given as MNHNS and CDR2 as SASEGT, both from the germline V gene. Spanning cysteine to phenylalanine, the CDR3 consists of 16 amino acids. The DNA shown is the 48-base CDR3, in frame from base 1. After removal of 3 bases from V and 2 bases from J, the junction retains 8 bases not matched to a gene. This sample stems from a study of blood T cell repertoires in COVID-19 (TCRdb year 2020). Background for the entire study: Collaborator samples came from the United States, Italy and Spain and covered acute and convalescent phases of COVID-19. The dataset comprised deeply sampled blood TCRbeta repertoires from subjects exposed to, actively infected with, or recovered from COVID-19. The repertoires were released in a freely available public database meant as a resource for research on the immune response to SARS-CoV-2. HLA class I and class II types, where available, came from metadata supplied by the sample provider rather than from assay-based typing. A de-identified subject ID, COVID-19 status, age in years and sex were almost always included in the sample metadata. Samples were obtained from the ongoing ImmuneRACE study (first 160 participants) and from 1,200 or so subjects provided by 6 global collaborators. The material from the prospective study consisted of cDNA or gDNA derived from T cells, B-cell-depleted T cells, or PBMCs.

TCRbeta CDR3 regions were amplified from genomic DNA using the immunoSEQ Assay, a bias-controlled multiplex PCR. The original methods were these. Nucleated cell counts per sample were estimated from amplification of reference gene primers within the assay. Sequence reads were collapsed and filtered to measure the absolute abundance of every unique TCRbeta CDR3 rearrangement. For each sample, productive Simpson clonality was calculated by taking the square root of Simpson's diversity index across productive rearrangements. Not all clones reach the TCRdb copy of this immuneACCESS table, which keeps in-frame sequences only. Checked studies attribute under half of the gap to unresolved V genes and leave the rest unexplained. From that table come the V and J calls and clone size; the DNA was used to work out D and trimming. The sample table records 150,000 or so clones; around four fifths of these occur just once. The ten largest clones capture 13% of the sample.

Enrolling through a virtual design, the prospective study's participants ranged in age from roughly 18 to 90 years and lived across approximately 25 United States geographic areas. To assign participants to cohorts, the prospective study relied on clinical history that participants themselves reported in a screening survey and a study questionnaire. ImmuneRACE Cohort 3 recovered participants were defined by two consecutive negative NP/OP PCR tests, healthcare professional clearance, or symptom resolution. In the prospective study, mobile phlebotomists collected whole blood, serum and a nasopharyngeal or oropharyngeal swab from each participant. Additional blood draws and questionnaires over an approximately 2-month period could optionally be provided by prospective study participants. Blood samples from the prospective study were shipped frozen or at room temperature prior to DNA extraction. Study-wide conclusions, independent of this receptor: The quantity of clinical and demographic metadata differed by source and by participant and was supplied without curation.

The sequence came from a woman aged 60-70 years who had recovered from COVID-19. The chain links TRBV6-1 with TRBJ2-3; TRBD2 aligns with 7 central bases. Sequencing used PBMCs or T cells enriched from blood (not recorded which). CDR3 region: CASSEPAGDPTDTQYF. The nucleotides are TGTGCCAGCAGTGAGCCGGCGGGAGACCCCACAGATACGCAGTATTTT.